The 8 T cell receptor beta chains given below trace back to one sample, sequenced in a study of vaccination and CD4 T cells after COVID-19. The study sequenced cultured CD4+ T cell DNA using the Oncomine TCR Beta short-read assay. TCRdb used MiXCR to reprocess the PCR reads, holding one entry per CDR3 protein. In the table there are 22,000 or so distinct CDR3 sequences, 43% of which are singletons. Their antigens are not known. Regarding treatment: roughly 11-day PBMC culture with coronavirus spike peptide pools or control peptides (ViraFEST assay). The specimen sequenced was CD4+ T cells from blood, cultured in vitro. These receptors were collected from a human donor who had recovered from COVID-19.

The J gene is TRBJ2-5, the V gene TRBV6-5; 7 bases line up with TRBD2. V shed 2 bases, J shed 1 base, and the junction held 4 bases outside the gene matches. This CDR3 comprises 15 residues. CDR1 is MNHEY and CDR2 is SVGAGI in the germline V gene. CDR3 region: CASSYGRVPQETQYF. CDR3 nucleotides: TGTGCCAGCAGTTACGGGAGGGTACCCCAAGAGACCCAGTACTTC.

The rearrangement uses TRBV25-1 and TRBJ1-2; 10 bases are shared with TRBD1. The germline gives CDR1 MGHDK, CDR2 SYGVNS. V dropped 1 base and J dropped 6; count of bases not matched to a gene: 5. The CDR3 is 15 residues long. CDR3 bases: TGTGCCAGCAGTGAATCCGGGACAGGGGACGATGGCTACACCTTC. Its protein product is CASSESGTGDDGYTF.

V usage is TRBV20-1 and J usage is TRBJ2-3; the D gene is possibly TRBD2 (5 bases). The germline V and J ends were trimmed by 0 bases and 0 bases, with 16 bases remaining between them. CDR3 length: 17 residues. The germline gives CDR1 DFQATT, CDR2 SNEGSKA (reference sequence). The CDR3 here is CSARDGGVASSTDTQYF. The CDR3 DNA sequence: TGCAGTGCTAGAGATGGCGGAGTAGCGTCTAGCACAGATACGCAGTATTTT.

The chain links TRBV19 to TRBJ2-7, with 7 bases lining up with TRBD1. Germline V gives CDR1 LNHDA, CDR2 SQIVND (reference sequence). CDR3 length: 13 amino acids. V was clipped by 5 bases and J by 3 bases; unmatched bases: 4. For the CDR3, the DNA is TGTGCCAGTAGTTATCGACAGGGCTACGAGCAGTACTTC. As protein: CASSYRQGYEQYF.

The chain has TRBV12-3 or TRBV12-4 and TRBJ1-1; the match to TRBD1 covers 7 bases. This CDR3 spans 15 amino acids. Trimming cost V 6 bases and J 2 bases; bases outside gene matches: 9. This chain's CDR3 is CASSYLGQANTEAFF. The CDR3 coding sequence is TGTGCCAGCAGCTACCTAGGACAGGCTAACACTGAAGCTTTCTTT.

This clonotype was picked up a small number of times. CDR3 DNA: TGTGCCAGCAGAAGGGACAGGGGGAATCTTGATACGCAGTATTTT. It is translated as CASRRDRGNLDTQYF. The chain joins TRBV6-1 to TRBJ2-3, with 11 bases identical to TRBD1. CDR3 length: 15 residues. Germline CDR1 is MNHNS and CDR2 is SASEGT. The V segment lost 6 bases and the J segment 6 bases; nucleotides outside the gene matches: 8.

The gene calls are TRBV28 and TRBJ2-5; weak D call: TRBD2 (7 bases). With 5 bases removed from V and 10 bases from J, the gap between germline ends came to 29 bases. The CDR3 is 17 residues long. The germline V gene encodes CDR1 MDHEN and CDR2 SYDVKM. The CDR3 coding sequence is TGTGCCAGCAGTGATATACAGGGAGGGAATAGAAGGGGTCGCCAGTACTTC. It translates to CASSDIQGGNRRGRQYF.

The J gene is TRBJ1-3, the V gene TRBV28; D gene ambiguous. Between the trimmed V and J ends, which lost 6 bases and 4 bases, there was a span of 25 bases. The CDR3 is 18 amino acids. The V gene's germline CDR1 is MDHEN and CDR2 SYDVKM. The CDR3 sequence: CASRNLGAGTAAGNTIYF. CDR3 DNA: TGTGCCAGCAGAAACCTCGGAGCAGGCACCGCGGCGGGAAACACCATATATTTT.